This T cell receptor beta chain was profiled in a study of blood T cell repertoires in COVID-19. About the study: There were acute and convalescent COVID-19 samples, and they came from the United States, Italy and Spain. T cells, B-cell-depleted T cells, or PBMCs supplied cDNA or gDNA.

Looked up from germline, CDR1 is LNHNV and CDR2 is YYDKDF (reference sequence). The CDR3 sequence is 16 residues long. The junction had 9 bases not matched to a gene; V was cut back by 3 bases and J by 7 bases. Authors' processing steps: Quantification of nucleated cells was approximated via reference gene primer amplification. Using immunoSEQ multiplex PCR, the repertoire was profiled, and TCRdb retains in-frame clones only, with some absent. The V and J calls and the clone size are those of that table, but D and trimming were determined from the DNA. The data contain more than 130,000 clones, more than 80% of them singletons.

The source material was peripheral blood. This TCR derives from a human donor in a cohort sampled during active COVID-19. The chain joins TRBV15 to TRBJ1-5; 10 bases align to TRBD1. This chain's CDR3 is CATSSRGQGLGQPQHF. CDR3 in DNA: TGTGCCACCAGCAGCCGGGGACAGGGGCTGGGCCAGCCCCAGCATTTT.